The following is a TCR beta chain sequence with its context. TCRdb reprocessed the RT-PCR reads via MiXCR and lists one record per CDR3 protein. This repertoire shows about 3,200 distinct CDR3 sequences, 85% found once; its top ten account for approximately 2.8%. This specimen belongs to a study of yellow fever vaccine responses in identical twins. Germline V gene lookup returns CDR1 WNHNN and CDR2 SYGVQD (reference sequence). The CDR3 extends over 16 amino acids. Trimming at V came to 7 bases and at J to 1 base, leaving 12 bases not matched to a gene. This chain joins TRBV10-1 and TRBJ2-7; 8 nucleotides match TRBD2. The starting material was T cells from blood (PBMCs), unsorted or a sorted subset (not recorded which), obtained before or after yellow fever vaccination (not recorded which). The sequence was obtained from a woman under 30 who received the yellow fever vaccine. CDR3 region: CASNLTSGLWSYEQYF. CDR3 DNA sequence: TGCGCCAGCAACCTAACTAGCGGCCTCTGGTCCTACGAGCAGTACTTC.